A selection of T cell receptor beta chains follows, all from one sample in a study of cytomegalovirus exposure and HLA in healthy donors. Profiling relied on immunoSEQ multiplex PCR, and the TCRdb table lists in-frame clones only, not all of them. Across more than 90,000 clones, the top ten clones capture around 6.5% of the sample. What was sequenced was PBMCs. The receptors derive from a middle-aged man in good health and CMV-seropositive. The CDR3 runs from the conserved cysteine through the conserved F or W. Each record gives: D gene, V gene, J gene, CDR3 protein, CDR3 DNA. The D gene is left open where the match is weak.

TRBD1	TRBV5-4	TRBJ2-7	CASSDGQGTPLQYF	TGTGCCAGCAGCGACGGACAGGGAACACCGCTACAGTACTTC
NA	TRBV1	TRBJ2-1	CTSSPTGVRGYEQFF	TGCACCAGCAGCCCGACGGGTGTTAGGGGTTATGAGCAGTTCTTC
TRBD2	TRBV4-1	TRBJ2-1	CASSQQRTSAYNEQFF	TGCGCCAGCAGCCAACAACGGACTAGCGCATACAATGAGCAGTTCTTC
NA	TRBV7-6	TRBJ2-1	CASSKGSYNEQFF	TGTGCCAGCAGCAAGGGGTCCTACAATGAGCAGTTCTTC
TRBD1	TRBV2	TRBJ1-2	CASKAITGDYGYTF	TGTGCCAGCAAAGCTATAACAGGGGATTATGGCTACACCTTC
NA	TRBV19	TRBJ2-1	CASSIDRTAYNEQFF	TGTGCCAGTAGTATAGATCGCACTGCCTACAATGAGCAGTTCTTC
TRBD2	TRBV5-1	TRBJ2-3	CASRSSGIPDTQYF	TGCGCCAGCAGATCTAGCGGGATTCCTGATACGCAGTATTTT
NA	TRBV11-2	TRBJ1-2	CASSSRVPNNYGYTF	TGTGCCAGCAGCTCCCGGGTTCCCAATAACTATGGCTACACCTTC
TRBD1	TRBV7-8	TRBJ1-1	CASSFPGTGGGNTEAFF	TGTGCCAGCAGCTTTCCAGGGACAGGGGGCGGGAACACTGAAGCTTTCTTT
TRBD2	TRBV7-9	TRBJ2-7	CASSLSPAGGFEQYF	TGTGCCAGCAGCCTCTCTCCAGCGGGAGGGTTCGAGCAGTACTTC
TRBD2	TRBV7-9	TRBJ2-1	CASSLEGLAGDWFF	TGTGCCAGCAGCTTGGAGGGACTAGCGGGAGACTGGTTCTTC
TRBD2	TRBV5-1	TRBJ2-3	CASISVAGADTQYF	TGCGCCAGCATATCAGTAGCGGGAGCAGATACGCAGTATTTT
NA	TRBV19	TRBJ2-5	CATQSGVGETQYF	TGTGCCACCCAATCGGGGGTGGGCGAGACCCAGTACTTC
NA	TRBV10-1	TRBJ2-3	CASSESRQIPSDTQYF	TGCGCCAGCAGTGAGTCGAGACAGATACCATCCGATACGCAGTATTTT
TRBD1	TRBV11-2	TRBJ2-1	CASSVTGGGYNEQFF	TGTGCCAGCAGCGTGACAGGGGGAGGCTACAATGAGCAGTTCTTC
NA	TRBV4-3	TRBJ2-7	CASSQLHGLGYEQYF	TGCGCCAGCAGCCAACTCCACGGACTTGGGTACGAGCAGTACTTC
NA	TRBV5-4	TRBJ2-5	CASRSQGSGETQYF	TGTGCCAGCAGGTCGCAGGGGAGCGGAGAGACCCAGTACTTC
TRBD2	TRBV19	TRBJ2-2	CASRGTSVSGELFF	TGTGCCAGCCGCGGGACTAGTGTCTCCGGGGAGCTGTTTTTT
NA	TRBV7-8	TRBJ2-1	CASSSRESRTHNEQFF	TGTGCCAGCAGCTCCCGCGAATCCCGGACACACAATGAGCAGTTCTTC
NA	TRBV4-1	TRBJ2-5	CASSQDHPGGGETQYF	TGCGCCAGCAGCCAAGATCACCCAGGGGGAGGAGAGACCCAGTACTTC
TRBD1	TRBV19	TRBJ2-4	CASSIRQGDRSNIQYF	TGTGCCAGTAGTATCCGACAGGGGGATCGATCAAACATTCAGTACTTC
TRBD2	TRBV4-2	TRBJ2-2	CASSQDESGGPGELFF	TGTGCCAGCAGCCAAGATGAGTCGGGGGGGCCCGGGGAGCTGTTTTTT
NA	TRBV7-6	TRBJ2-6	CASSPELSSGANVLTF	TGTGCCAGCAGCCCCGAGTTGAGCTCTGGGGCCAACGTCCTGACTTTC
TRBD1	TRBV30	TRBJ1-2	CAWSVTGGGYGYTF	TGTGCCTGGAGCGTGACAGGGGGGGGTTATGGCTACACCTTC
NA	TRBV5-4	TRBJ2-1	CASSMTVYNEQFF	TGTGCCAGCAGCATGACAGTTTACAATGAGCAGTTCTTC
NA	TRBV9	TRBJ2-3	CASSVALTDTQYF	TGTGCCAGCAGCGTAGCGCTAACAGATACGCAGTATTTT
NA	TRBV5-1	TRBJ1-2	CASSLDRNYGYTF	TGCGCCAGCAGCTTGGACAGAAACTATGGCTACACCTTC
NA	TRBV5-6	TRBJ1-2	CASSLVGRGGDGYTF	TGTGCCAGCAGCTTGGTCGGCAGGGGAGGGGATGGCTACACCTTC
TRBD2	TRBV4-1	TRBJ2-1	CASSHPGLAGYNEQFF	TGCGCCAGCAGCCACCCCGGACTAGCGGGATACAATGAGCAGTTCTTC